A single sample is the source of the 9 T cell receptor beta chains below, sequenced in a study of identifying expanded T cells in peripheral blood (dated by TCRdb to about 2019). The method was the immunoSEQ multiplex PCR assay. TCRdb stores this immuneACCESS table with in-frame sequences only. Part of the clones is absent; in the studies checked, under half of the shortfall reflects unresolved V genes, and no reason is known for the rest. Here the sample has around 100,000 clones; approximately 88% occur a single time. The ten largest clones capture about 6% of the sample. Sequenced input: blood. These receptors all stem from a person aged 18 to 70 in good health.

The chain has TRBV7-6 and TRBJ1-2, with D unresolved. Germline lookup yields CDR1 SGHVS and CDR2 FNYEAQ. The germline V and J ends were trimmed by 4 bases and 8 bases, with 23 bases remaining between them. The CDR3 totals 16 residues. CDR3 loop: CASSSSLAWEREGYTF. The CDR3 DNA follows: TGTGCCAGCAGCTCGAGTCTGGCTTGGGAGAGGGAAGGCTACACCTTC. The whole variable domain, remainder taken from reference TRBV7-6 and TRBJ1-2, is GAGVSQSPRYKVTKRGQDVALRCDPISGHVSLYWYRQALGQGPEFLTYFNYEAQQDKSGLPNDRFSAERPEGSISTLTIQRTEQRDSAMYRCASSSSLAWEREGYTFGSGTRLTVV.

This clone came up once. This sequence joins TRBV18 and TRBJ2-3, with D maybe TRBD1 (5 bases). The CDR3 runs 15 residues. In germline, CDR1 is KGHSH, CDR2 LQKENI. V lost 6 bases and J lost 6, with 19 bases in between. CDR3 region: CASSPKAGLSDTQYF. In DNA, the CDR3 is TGTGCCAGCTCCCCTAAGGCAGGGCTATCCGATACGCAGTATTTT.

The V call is TRBV4-1, the J call TRBJ2-1, with no clear D. Trimming took off 1 base at V and 5 bases at J, with 3 bases between the two ends. This CDR3 has 12 residues. Germline assignment: CDR1 MGHRA and CDR2 YSYEKL. CDR3 region: CASSQGNNEQFF. In DNA form, the CDR3 reads TGCGCCAGCAGCCAAGGAAACAATGAGCAGTTCTTC.

The rearrangement uses TRBV9 and TRBJ1-2, with 7 bases lining up with TRBD1. The trim removed 6 bases at V and 1 base at J, leaving 6 bases unmatched. This CDR3 spans 14 amino acids. Germline CDR1 reads SGDLS; CDR2 reads YYNGEE. The CDR3 sequence: CASTDREYNYGYTF. CDR3 DNA sequence: TGTGCCAGCACCGACAGGGAGTATAACTATGGCTACACCTTC.

The chain employs TRBV7-2 and TRBJ2-3; D not certain. Germline CDR1 is SGHTA and CDR2 is FQGNSA. Trimming took 7 bases from V and 1 from J, leaving 12 bases between them. This CDR3 is built from 14 residues. The CDR3 here is CASTDLSRTDTQYF. The CDR3 nucleotides read TGTGCCAGCACCGACTTATCCCGCACAGATACGCAGTATTTT.

The chain links TRBV7-6 to TRBJ1-6; TRBD1 agrees at 8 bases. Germline V gene sequence: CDR1 SGHVS, CDR2 FNYEAQ. This CDR3 contains 19 residues. The ends lost 2 bases at V and 6 bases at J; junction bases unmatched: 15. The chain's CDR3 is CASSLKPRGQALSNSPLHF. In nucleotides, the CDR3 is TGTGCCAGCAGCTTAAAACCTCGGGGACAGGCCCTAAGTAATTCACCCCTCCACTTT.

The chain has TRBV4-2 and TRBJ2-7, with 8 nucleotides matching TRBD2. In germline, CDR1 is LGHNA, CDR2 YNFKEQ. CDR3 size: 13 residues. Unmatched junction bases numbered 3, after V lost 1 base and J lost 7 bases. The CDR3 DNA sequence: TGTGCCAGCAGCCAAGGACTAGCGTTTGAGCAGTACTTC. This translates into CASSQGLAFEQYF.

The CDR3 is CASSAPGQIDNQPQHF. CDR3 coding DNA: TGTGCCAGCAGTGCACCGGGACAGATAGACAATCAGCCCCAGCATTTT. The rearrangement joins TRBV6-1 to TRBJ1-5; 7 bases fit TRBD1. The germline V gene encodes CDR1 MNHNS and CDR2 SASEGT. The V segment lost 4 bases and the J segment 3 bases; nucleotides outside the gene matches: 9. The CDR3 has 16 residues.

V is TRBV2 and J is TRBJ1-2; 9 bases fit TRBD1. The V and J ends lost 5 bases and 2 bases, in that order; junction bases with no gene match: 3. Germline assignment: CDR1 SNHLY and CDR2 FYNNEI. The CDR3 totals 14 residues. The DNA for the CDR3 is TGTGCCAGCAGTCGGACAGGGGTAAACTATGGCTACACCTTC. It specifies CASSRTGVNYGYTF.